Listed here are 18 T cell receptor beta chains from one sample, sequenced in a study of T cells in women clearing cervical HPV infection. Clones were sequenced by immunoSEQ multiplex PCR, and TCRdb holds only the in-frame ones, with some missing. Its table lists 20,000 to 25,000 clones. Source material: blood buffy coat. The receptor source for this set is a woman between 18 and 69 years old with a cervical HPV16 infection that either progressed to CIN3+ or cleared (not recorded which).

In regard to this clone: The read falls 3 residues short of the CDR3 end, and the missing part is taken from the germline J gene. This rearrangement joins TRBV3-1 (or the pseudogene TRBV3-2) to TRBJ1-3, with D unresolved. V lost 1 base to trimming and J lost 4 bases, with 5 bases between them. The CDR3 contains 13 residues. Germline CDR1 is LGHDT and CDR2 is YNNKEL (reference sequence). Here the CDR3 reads CASSQAQGNTIYF. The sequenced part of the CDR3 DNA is TGTGCCAGCAGCCAAGCCCAGGGAAACACC.

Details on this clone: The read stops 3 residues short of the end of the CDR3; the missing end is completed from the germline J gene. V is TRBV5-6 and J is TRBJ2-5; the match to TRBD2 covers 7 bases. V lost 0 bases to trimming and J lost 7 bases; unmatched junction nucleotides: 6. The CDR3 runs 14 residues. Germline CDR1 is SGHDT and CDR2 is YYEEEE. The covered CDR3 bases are TGTGCCAGCAGCTTGGATGTCTCGGGGGGGACC. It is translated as CASSLDVSGGT. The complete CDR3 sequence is CASSLDVSGGTQYF. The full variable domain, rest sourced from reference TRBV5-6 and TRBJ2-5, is DAGVTQSPTHLIKTRGQQVTLRCSPKSGHDTVSWYQQALGQGPQFIFQYYEEEERQRGNFPDRFSGHQFPNYSSELNVNALLLGDSALYLCASSLDVSGGTQYFGPGTRLLVL.

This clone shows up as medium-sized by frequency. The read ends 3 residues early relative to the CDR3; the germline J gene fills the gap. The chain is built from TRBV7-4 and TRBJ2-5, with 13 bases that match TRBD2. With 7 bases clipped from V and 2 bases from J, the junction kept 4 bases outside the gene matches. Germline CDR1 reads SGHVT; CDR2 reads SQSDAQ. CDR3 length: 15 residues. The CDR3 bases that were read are TGTGCCAGCATCCCGGGACTAGCGGGACAAGAGACC. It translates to CASIPGLAGQET. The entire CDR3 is CASIPGLAGQETQYF.

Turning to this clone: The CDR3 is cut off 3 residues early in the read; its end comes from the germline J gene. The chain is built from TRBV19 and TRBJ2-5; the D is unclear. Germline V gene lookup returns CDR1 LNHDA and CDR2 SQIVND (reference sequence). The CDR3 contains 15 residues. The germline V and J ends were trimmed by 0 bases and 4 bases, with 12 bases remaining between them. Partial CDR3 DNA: TGTGCCAGTAGTATAGACACTACACACCTAGAGACC. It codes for CASSIDTTHLET. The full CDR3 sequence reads CASSIDTTHLETQYF.

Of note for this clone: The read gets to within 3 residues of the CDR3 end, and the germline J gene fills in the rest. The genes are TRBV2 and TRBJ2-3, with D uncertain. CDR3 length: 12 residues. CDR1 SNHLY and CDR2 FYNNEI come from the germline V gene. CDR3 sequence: CASSETEETQYF. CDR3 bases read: TGTGCCAGCAGTGAAACAGAAGAGACG. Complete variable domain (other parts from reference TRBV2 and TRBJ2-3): EPEVTQTPSHQVTQMGQEVILRCVPISNHLYFYWYRQILGQKVEFLVSFYNNEISEKSEIFDDQFSVERPDGSNFTLKIRSTKLEDSAMYFCASSETEETQYFGPGTRLTVL.

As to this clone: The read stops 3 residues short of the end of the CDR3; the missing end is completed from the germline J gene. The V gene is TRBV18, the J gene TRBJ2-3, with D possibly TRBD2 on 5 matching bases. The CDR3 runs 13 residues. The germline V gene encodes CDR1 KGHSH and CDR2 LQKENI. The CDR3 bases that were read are TGTGCCAGCTCACCAACGAGCGGCGAGACG. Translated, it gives CASSPTSGET. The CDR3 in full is CASSPTSGETQYF.

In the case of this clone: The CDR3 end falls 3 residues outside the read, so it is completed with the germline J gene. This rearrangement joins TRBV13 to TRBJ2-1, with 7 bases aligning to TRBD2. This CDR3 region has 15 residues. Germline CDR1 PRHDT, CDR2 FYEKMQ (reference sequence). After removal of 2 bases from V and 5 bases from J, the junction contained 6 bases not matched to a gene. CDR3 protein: CASSLRGRGDNEQFF. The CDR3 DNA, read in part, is TGTGCCAGCAGCTTACGGGGGAGGGGAGACAATGAG.

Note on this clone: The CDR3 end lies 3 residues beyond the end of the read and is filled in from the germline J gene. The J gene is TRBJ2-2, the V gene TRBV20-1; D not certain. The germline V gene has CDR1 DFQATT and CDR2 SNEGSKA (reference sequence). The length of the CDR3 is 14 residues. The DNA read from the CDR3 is TGCAGTGCTACCCCGGGTACGGCTAATGAAAAG. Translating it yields CSATPGTANEK. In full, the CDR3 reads CSATPGTANEKLFF.

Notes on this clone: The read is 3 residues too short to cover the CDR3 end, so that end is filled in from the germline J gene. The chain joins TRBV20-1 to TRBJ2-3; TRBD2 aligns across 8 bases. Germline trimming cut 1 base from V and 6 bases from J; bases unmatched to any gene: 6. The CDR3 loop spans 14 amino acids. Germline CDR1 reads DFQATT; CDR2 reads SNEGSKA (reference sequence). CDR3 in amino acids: CSARAGTRFDTQYF. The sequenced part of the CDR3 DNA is TGCAGTGCTAGAGCCGGGACTAGGTTTGATACG.

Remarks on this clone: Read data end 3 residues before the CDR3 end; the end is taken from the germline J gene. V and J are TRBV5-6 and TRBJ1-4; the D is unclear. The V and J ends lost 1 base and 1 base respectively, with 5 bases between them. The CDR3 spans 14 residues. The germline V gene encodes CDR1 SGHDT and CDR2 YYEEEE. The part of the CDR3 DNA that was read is TGTGCCAGCAGCTTGCTAGAAACTAATGAAAAA. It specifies CASSLLETNEK. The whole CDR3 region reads CASSLLETNEKLFF.

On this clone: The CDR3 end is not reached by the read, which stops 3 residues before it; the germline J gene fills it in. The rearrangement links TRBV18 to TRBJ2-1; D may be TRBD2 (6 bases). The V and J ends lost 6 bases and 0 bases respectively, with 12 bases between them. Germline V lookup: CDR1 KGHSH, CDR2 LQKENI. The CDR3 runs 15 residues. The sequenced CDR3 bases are TGTGCCAGCTCCCCCCAGCGGGCCTCCTACAATGAG. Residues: CASSPQRASYNE. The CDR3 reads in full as CASSPQRASYNEQFF.

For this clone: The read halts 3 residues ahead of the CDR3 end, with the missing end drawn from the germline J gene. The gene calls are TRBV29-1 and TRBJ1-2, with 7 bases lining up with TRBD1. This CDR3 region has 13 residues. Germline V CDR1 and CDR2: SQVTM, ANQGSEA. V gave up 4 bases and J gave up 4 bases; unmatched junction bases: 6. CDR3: CSVATGTIYGYTF. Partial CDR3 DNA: TGCAGCGTTGCGACAGGGACCATCTATGGC.

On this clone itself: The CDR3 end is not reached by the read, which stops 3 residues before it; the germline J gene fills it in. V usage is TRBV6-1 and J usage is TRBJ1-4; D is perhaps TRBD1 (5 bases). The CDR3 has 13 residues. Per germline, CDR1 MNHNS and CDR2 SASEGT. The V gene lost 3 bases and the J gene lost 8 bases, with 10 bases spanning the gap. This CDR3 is CASSDRAGEKLFF. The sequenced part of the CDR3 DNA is TGTGCCAGCAGTGACAGGGCAGGGGAAAAA.

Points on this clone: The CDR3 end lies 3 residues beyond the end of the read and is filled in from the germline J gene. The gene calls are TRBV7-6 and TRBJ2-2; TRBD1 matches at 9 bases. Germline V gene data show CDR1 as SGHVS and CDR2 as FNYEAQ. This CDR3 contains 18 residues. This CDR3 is CASSLGLGGQGFISPLFF. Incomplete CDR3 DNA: TGTGCCAGCAGCTTAGGCCTCGGGGGACAGGGCTTCATTTCACCG.

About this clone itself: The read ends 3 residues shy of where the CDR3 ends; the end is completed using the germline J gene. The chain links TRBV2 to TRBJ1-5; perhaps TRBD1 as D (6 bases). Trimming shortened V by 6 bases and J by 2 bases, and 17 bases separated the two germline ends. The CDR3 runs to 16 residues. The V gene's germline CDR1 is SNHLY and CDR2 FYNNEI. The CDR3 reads CASSDIQGRGNQPQHF. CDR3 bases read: TGTGCCAGCAGCGATATACAGGGACGGGGCAATCAGCCC.

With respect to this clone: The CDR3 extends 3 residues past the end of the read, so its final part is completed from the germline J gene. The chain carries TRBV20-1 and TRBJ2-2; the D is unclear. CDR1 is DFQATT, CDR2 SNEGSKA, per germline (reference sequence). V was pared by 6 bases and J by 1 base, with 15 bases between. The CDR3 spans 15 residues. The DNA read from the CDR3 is TGCAGTGCCCAGAGTTCACAGCTGAACACCGGGGAG. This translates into CSAQSSQLNTGE. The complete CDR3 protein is CSAQSSQLNTGELFF.

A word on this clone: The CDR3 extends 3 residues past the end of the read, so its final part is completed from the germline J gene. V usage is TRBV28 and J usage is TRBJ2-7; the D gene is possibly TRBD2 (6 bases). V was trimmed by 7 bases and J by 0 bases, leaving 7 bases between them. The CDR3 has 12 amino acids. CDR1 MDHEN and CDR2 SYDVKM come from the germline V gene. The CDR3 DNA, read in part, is TGTGCCAGCAAGCGGGCCTCCTACGAG. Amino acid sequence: CASKRASYE. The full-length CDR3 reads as CASKRASYEQYF.

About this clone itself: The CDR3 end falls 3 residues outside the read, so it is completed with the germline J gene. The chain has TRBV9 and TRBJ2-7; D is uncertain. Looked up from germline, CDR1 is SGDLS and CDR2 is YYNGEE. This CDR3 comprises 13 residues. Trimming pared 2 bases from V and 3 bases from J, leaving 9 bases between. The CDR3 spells CASSVAPYYEQYF. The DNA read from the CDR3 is TGTGCCAGCAGCGTGGCACCTTACTACGAG.